Shown below are 14 T cell receptor beta chains from a single sample sequenced in a study of graft-versus-host responses after intestinal transplantation. Clones were read by immunoSEQ multiplex PCR, and TCRdb kept only the in-frame ones, dropping some. The table lists just over 95,000 clones, 80% to 95% of them singletons. No cognate antigen is known for these TCRs. The source was unstimulated CD4+ T cells sorted from spleen or lymph node cells, collected before intestinal transplant. These receptors were collected from a human donor who received an intestinal transplant.

The gene calls are TRBV6-1 and TRBJ1-6, with D possibly TRBD1 on 5 matching bases. The CDR3 totals 15 residues. V was clipped by 4 bases and J by 10 bases, with 17 bases between them. The germline gives CDR1 MNHNS, CDR2 SASEGT. CDR3 amino acids: CASSGLWGVESPLHF. For the CDR3, the DNA is TGTGCCAGCAGTGGACTTTGGGGGGTTGAGTCACCCCTCCACTTT.

The V call is TRBV5-6, the J call TRBJ1-2; TRBD1 might be the D (5 bases). Trimming pared 9 bases from V and 0 bases from J, leaving 15 bases between. CDR3 length equals 14 residues. The germline V gene has CDR1 SGHDT and CDR2 YYEEEE. Here the CDR3 reads CATIRAGSNYGYTF. CDR3 sequence (DNA): TGTGCCACGATCCGGGCAGGGTCTAACTATGGCTACACCTTC.

This clone was seen once. This sequence joins TRBV7-2 and TRBJ2-7; 8 bases are a match to TRBD1. The CDR3 sequence is 16 residues long. The J segment lost 9 bases and the V segment lost 1 base, leaving 14 bases of the junction unmatched. CDR1 SGHTA and CDR2 FQGNSA come from the germline V gene. Here the CDR3 DNA reads TGTGCCAGCAGCTTAGTAGGGACAGGTTCCTCAGGGGGGCAGTACTTC. Translated, it gives CASSLVGTGSSGGQYF.

The rearrangement links TRBV6-5 to TRBJ2-1, with TRBD2 matching over 10 bases. Per germline, CDR1 MNHEY and CDR2 SVGAGI. Trimming at V came to 6 bases and at J to 6 bases, leaving 5 bases not matched to a gene. The CDR3 is made up of 14 amino acids. The CDR3 is CASSRLAGVNEQFF. The CDR3 nucleotides read TGTGCCAGCAGCCGACTAGCGGGCGTCAATGAGCAGTTCTTC.

The J gene is TRBJ1-6, the V gene TRBV5-1; D uncertain. Germline CDR1 is SGHRS and CDR2 is YFSETQ. V was cut by 4 bases and J by 6 bases, with 11 bases left in between. CDR3 length equals 14 residues. CDR3 amino acids: CASSQGLVNSPLHF. In DNA, the CDR3 is TGCGCCAGCAGCCAAGGACTTGTTAATTCACCCCTCCACTTT.

The chain carries TRBV5-8 and TRBJ1-3; 8 nucleotides agree with TRBD1. The germline V gene has CDR1 SGHTS and CDR2 YDEGEE. J lost 1 base, V lost 6 bases, and 15 bases had no gene match. This CDR3 comprises 18 residues. CDR3 nucleotide sequence: TGTGCCAGCATAACGACAGGGGATGTGGTGAGATCTGGAAACACCATATATTTT. Translated: CASITTGDVVRSGNTIYF.

The rearrangement links TRBV9 to TRBJ2-7; D not certain. The V end lost 0 bases, the J end lost 6 bases, and 13 bases lay between the germline ends. The CDR3 covers 14 residues. Germline CDR1 and CDR2: SGDLS and YYNGEE. CDR3 residues: CASSVASNSLEQYF. The CDR3 DNA sequence: TGTGCCAGCAGCGTAGCGAGTAACTCCCTCGAGCAGTACTTC.

This chain connects TRBV18 to TRBJ2-5; 7 bases match TRBD2. V was pared by 3 bases and J by 2 bases, with 6 bases of the junction left unmatched. There are 15 residues in the CDR3. Per the germline V gene, CDR1 is KGHSH and CDR2 is LQKENI. CDR3 region: CASSPLRERQETQYF. CDR3 nucleotide sequence: TGTGCCAGCTCACCTTTGCGGGAGAGGCAAGAGACCCAGTACTTC.

The chain recombines TRBV7-7 with TRBJ2-1; 12 bases are a match to TRBD2. The CDR3 runs to 16 residues. The junction had 3 bases not matched to a gene; V was cut back by 1 base and J by 5 bases. The germline V gene has CDR1 SSHAT and CDR2 FNYEAQ (reference sequence). This chain's CDR3 is CASSLGLAGGDNEQFF. For the CDR3, the DNA is TGTGCCAGCAGCTTAGGGCTAGCGGGAGGGGACAATGAGCAGTTCTTC. The variable domain in full, with the rest retrieved from reference TRBV7-7 and TRBJ2-1, is GAGVSQSPRYKVTKRGQDVTLRCDPISSHATLYWYQQALGQGPEFLTYFNYEAQPDKSGLPSDRFSAERPEGSISTLTIQRTEQRDSAMYRCASSLGLAGGDNEQFFGPGTRLTVL.

V gene TRBV5-4 combines with J gene TRBJ2-3; weak D call: TRBD1 (5 bases). Looked up from germline, CDR1 is SGHNT and CDR2 is YYREEE (reference sequence). This CDR3 contains 17 residues. Trimming removed 1 base from V and 1 base from J, with 16 bases in between. The CDR3 sequence is CASSLRQTQRGTDTQYF. CDR3 DNA: TGTGCCAGCAGCTTGAGACAGACTCAGCGTGGCACAGATACGCAGTATTTT.

The chain combines TRBV11-3 with TRBJ1-6; 8 bases match TRBD1. From germline, CDR1 is SGHNT and CDR2 YENEEA. The CDR3 contains 15 residues. V trimming: 0 bases; J trimming: 7 bases; junction bases outside the gene matches: 2. The CDR3 sequence: CASSLEDRENSPLHF. The CDR3 DNA reads as TGTGCCAGCAGCTTAGAGGACAGGGAAAATTCACCCCTCCACTTT. The full variable domain, rest sourced from reference TRBV11-3 and TRBJ1-6, is EAGVVQSPRYKIIEKKQPVAFWCNPISGHNTLYWYLQNLGQGPELLIRYENEEAVDDSQLPKDRFSAERLKGVDSTLKIQPAELGDSAVYLCASSLEDRENSPLHFGNGTRLTVT.

This chain joins TRBV7-6 and TRBJ2-1, with D unresolved. The CDR3 totals 15 residues. Germline V gives CDR1 SGHVS, CDR2 FNYEAQ. The V gene lost 3 bases and the J gene lost 0 bases, with 9 bases spanning the gap. Written as DNA, the CDR3 is TGTGCCAGCAGCTTTTCCTTGAGCTCCTACAATGAGCAGTTCTTC. Translating gives CASSFSLSSYNEQFF.

The gene calls are TRBV30 and TRBJ1-5; no reliable D call. Germline assignment: CDR1 GTSNPN and CDR2 SVGIG (reference sequence). V lost 3 bases and J lost 4, with 10 bases in between. The CDR3 loop spans 13 amino acids. The CDR3 DNA sequence: TGTGCCTGGAGAATGGGCCTTAATCAGCCCCAGCATTTT. Its protein is CAWRMGLNQPQHF.

On this clone itself: A read error may account for a junction end that differs from germline. The rearrangement links TRBV7-9 to TRBJ2-7; 7 positions match TRBD2. The CDR3 extends over 15 amino acids. CDR1 and CDR2 (germline): SEHNR, FQNEAQ (reference sequence). CDR3 sequence (DNA): TGTGCCAGCAGCGGGCCGAGCGGGAACTCCGACGAGCAGTACTTC. Amino acid sequence: CASSGPSGNSDEQYF.